This TCR beta chain was sequenced for a study of response to subunit inactivated influenza vaccine. MiXCR, applied by TCRdb to the RT-PCR reads, yields one record per CDR3 protein. Of approximately 500,000 distinct CDR3 sequences listed, over 10% were seen once; the top ten hold about an eighth. This CDR3 has 14 residues. CDR1 is SQVTM, CDR2 ANQGSEA, per germline. Trimming pared 4 bases from V and 0 bases from J, leaving 13 bases between. A word on this clonotype: Its antigen is not identified.

Regarding the study as a whole: That few new T cells are recruited by each seasonal influenza vaccination was the authors' suggestion.

The source of this sequence is a middle-aged man who received an inactivated influenza vaccine. Here the sequenced sample was PBMCs from blood, taken roughly 45 days after vaccination. The chain employs TRBV29-1 and TRBJ2-7; D possibly corresponds to TRBD2 (5 bases). This CDR3 is CSVGEGLGSYEQYF. CDR3 nucleotide sequence: TGCAGCGTTGGTGAGGGATTAGGCTCCTACGAGCAGTACTTC.